This entry is about one T cell receptor beta chain. The entry originates in a study of glioma-infiltrating T cells after dendritic cell vaccination. As for the study in general: Between 2003 and 2012, patients got autologous tumor lysate-pulsed dendritic cell vaccines.

The method was immunoSEQ multiplex PCR; TCRdb's version includes in-frame clones alone and lacks a portion of them. The profile shows about 82,000 clones, 85% to 90% of them singletons. V was clipped by 7 bases and J by 6 bases; unmatched bases: 11. The CDR3 sequence is 15 residues long. Germline V lookup: CDR1 WNHNN, CDR2 SYGVQD (reference sequence). The rearrangement uses TRBV10-1 and TRBJ1-4, with TRBD1 matching 7 bases. Sample: blood, taken before dendritic cell vaccination. The TCR sequence derives from a human donor with glioblastoma. The CDR3 reads CASTIGQAGYEKLFF. CDR3 nucleotides: TGCGCCAGCACGATCGGACAGGCCGGTTATGAAAAACTGTTTTTT.